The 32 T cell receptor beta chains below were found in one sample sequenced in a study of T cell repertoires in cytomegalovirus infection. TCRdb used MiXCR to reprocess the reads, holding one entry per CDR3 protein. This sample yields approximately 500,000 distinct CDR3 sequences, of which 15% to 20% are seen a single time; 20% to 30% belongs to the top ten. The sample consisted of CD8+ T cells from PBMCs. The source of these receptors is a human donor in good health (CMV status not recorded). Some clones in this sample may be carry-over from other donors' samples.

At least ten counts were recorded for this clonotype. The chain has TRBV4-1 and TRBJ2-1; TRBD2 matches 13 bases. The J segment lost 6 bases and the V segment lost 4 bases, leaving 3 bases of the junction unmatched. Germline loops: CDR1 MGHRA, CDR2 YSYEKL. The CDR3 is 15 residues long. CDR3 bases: TGCGCCAGCAGCCGAACTAGCGGGGGGGCCAATGAGCAGTTCTTC. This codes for CASSRTSGGANEQFF.

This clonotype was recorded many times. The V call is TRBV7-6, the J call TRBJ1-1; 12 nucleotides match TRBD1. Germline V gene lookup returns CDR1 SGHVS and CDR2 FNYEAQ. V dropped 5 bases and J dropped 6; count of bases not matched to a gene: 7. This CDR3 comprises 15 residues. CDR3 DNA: TGTGCCAGCAGCCTGGGACAGGGGGCAGCGGCTGAAGCTTTCTTT. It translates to CASSLGQGAAAEAFF. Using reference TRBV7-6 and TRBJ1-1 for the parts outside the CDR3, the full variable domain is GAGVSQSPRYKVTKRGQDVALRCDPISGHVSLYWYRQALGQGPEFLTYFNYEAQQDKSGLPNDRFSAERPEGSISTLTIQRTEQRDSAMYRCASSLGQGAAAEAFFGQGTRLTVV.

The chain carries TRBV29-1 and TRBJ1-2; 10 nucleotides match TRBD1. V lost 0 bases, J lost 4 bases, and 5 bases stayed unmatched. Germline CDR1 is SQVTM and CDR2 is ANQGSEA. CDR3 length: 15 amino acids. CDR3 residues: CSVEDDRGRVYGYTF. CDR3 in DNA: TGCAGCGTTGAAGATGACAGGGGGCGAGTCTATGGCTACACCTTC. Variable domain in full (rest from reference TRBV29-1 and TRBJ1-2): SAVISQKPSRDICQRGTSLTIQCQVDSQVTMMFWYRQQPGQSLTLIATANQGSEATYESGFVIDKFPISRPNLTFSTLTVSNMSPEDSSIYLCSVEDDRGRVYGYTFGSGTRLTVV.

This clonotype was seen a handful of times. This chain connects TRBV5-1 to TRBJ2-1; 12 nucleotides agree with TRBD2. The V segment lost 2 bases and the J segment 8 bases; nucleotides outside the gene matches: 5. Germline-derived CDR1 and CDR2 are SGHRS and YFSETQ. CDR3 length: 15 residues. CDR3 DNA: TGCGCCAGCAGCTTTGGTCTAGCGGGAGGGGATGAGCAGTTCTTC. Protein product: CASSFGLAGGDEQFF.

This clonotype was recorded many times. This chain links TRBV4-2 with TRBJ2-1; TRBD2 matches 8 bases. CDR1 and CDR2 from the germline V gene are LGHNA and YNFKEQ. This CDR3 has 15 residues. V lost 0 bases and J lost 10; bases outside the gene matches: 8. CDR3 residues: CASSQEGLGSQEQFF. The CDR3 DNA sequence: TGTGCCAGCAGCCAAGAGGGACTAGGAAGTCAGGAGCAGTTCTTC.

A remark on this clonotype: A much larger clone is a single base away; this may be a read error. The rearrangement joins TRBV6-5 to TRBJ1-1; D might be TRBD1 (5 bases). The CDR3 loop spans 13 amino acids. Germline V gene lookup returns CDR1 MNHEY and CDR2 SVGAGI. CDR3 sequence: CANSYGTSTEAFF. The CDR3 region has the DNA TGTGCCAACAGTTACGGGACTAGCACTGAAGCTTTCTTT.

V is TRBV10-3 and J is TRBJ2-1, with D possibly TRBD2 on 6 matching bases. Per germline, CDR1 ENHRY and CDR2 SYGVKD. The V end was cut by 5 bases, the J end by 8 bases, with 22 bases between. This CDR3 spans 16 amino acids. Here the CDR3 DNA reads TGTGCCATCAGTTCCCCGGACGGGAGCCTCGGAGATGAGCAGTTCTTC. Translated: CAISSPDGSLGDEQFF.

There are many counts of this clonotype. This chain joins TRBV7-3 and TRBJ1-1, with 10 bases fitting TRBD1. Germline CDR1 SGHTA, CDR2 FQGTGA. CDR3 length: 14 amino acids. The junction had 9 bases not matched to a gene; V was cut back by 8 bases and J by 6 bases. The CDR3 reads CASSPGTGVSEAFF. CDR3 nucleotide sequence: TGTGCCAGCTCTCCCGGGACAGGGGTTTCTGAAGCTTTCTTT. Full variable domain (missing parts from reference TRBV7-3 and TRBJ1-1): GAGVSQTPSNKVTEKGKYVELRCDPISGHTALYWYRQSLGQGPEFLIYFQGTGAADDSGLPNDRFFAVRPEGSVSTLKIQRTERGDSAVYLCASSPGTGVSEAFFGQGTRLTVV.

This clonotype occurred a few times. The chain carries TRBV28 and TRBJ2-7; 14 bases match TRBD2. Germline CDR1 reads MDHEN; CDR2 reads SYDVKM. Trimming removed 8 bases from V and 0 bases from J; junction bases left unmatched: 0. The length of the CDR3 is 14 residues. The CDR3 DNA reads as TGTGCCAGCGGGACTAGCGGGAGCTCCTACGAGCAGTACTTC. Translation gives CASGTSGSSYEQYF. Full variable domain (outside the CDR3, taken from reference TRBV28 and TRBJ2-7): DVKVTQSSRYLVKRTGEKVFLECVQDMDHENMFWYRQDPGLGLRLIYFSYDVKMKEKGDIPEGYSVSREKKERFSLILESASTNQTSMYLCASGTSGSSYEQYFGPGTRLTVT.

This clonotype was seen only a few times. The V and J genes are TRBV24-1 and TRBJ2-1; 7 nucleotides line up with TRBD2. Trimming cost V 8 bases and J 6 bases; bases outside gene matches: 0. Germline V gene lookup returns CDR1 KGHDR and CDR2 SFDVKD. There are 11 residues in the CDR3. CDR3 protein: CATTGGNEQFF. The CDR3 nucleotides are TGTGCCACCACGGGGGGCAATGAGCAGTTCTTC.

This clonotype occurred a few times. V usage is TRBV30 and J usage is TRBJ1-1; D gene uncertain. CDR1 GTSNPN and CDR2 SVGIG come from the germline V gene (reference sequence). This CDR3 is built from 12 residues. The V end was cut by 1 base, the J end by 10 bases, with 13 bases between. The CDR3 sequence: CAWSGGILRAFF. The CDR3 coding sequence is TGTGCCTGGAGTGGAGGAATTCTAAGAGCTTTCTTT.

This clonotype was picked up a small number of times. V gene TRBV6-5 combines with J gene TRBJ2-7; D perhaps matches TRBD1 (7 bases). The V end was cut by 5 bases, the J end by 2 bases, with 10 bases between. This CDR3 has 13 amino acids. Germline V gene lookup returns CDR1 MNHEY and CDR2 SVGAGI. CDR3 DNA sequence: TGTGCCAGCAGTACCAGGGGGGCCTACGAGCAGTACTTC. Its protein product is CASSTRGAYEQYF.

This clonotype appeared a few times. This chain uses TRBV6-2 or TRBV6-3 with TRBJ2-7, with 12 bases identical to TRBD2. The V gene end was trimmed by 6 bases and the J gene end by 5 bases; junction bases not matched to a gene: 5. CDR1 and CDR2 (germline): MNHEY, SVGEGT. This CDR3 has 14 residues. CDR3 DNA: TGTGCCAGCAGGGAGACTAGCGGGAGTAACGAGCAGTACTTC. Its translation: CASRETSGSNEQYF.

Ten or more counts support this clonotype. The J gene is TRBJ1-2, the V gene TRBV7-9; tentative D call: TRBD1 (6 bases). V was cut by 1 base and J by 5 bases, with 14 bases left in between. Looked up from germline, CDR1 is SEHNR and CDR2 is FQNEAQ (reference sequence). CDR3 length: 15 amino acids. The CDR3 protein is CASSLVDSAEYGYTF. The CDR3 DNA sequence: TGTGCCAGCAGCTTAGTGGACAGTGCGGAATATGGCTACACCTTC. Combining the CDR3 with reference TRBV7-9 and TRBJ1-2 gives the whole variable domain DTGVSQNPRHKITKRGQNVTFRCDPISEHNRLYWYRQTLGQGPEFLTYFQNEAQLEKSRLLSDRFSAERPKGSFSTLEIQRTEQGDSAMYLCASSLVDSAEYGYTFGSGTRLTVV.

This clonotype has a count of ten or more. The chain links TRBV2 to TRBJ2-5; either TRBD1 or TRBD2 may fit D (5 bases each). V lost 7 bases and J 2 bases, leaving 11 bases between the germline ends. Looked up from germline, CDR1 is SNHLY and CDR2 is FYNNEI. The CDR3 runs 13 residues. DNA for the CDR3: TGTGCCAGCACCGGGACCCGACAAGAGACCCAGTACTTC. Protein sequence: CASTGTRQETQYF.

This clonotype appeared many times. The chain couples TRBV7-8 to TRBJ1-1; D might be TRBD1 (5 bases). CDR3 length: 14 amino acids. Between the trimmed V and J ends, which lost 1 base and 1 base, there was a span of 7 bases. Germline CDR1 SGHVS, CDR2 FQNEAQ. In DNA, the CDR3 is TGTGCCAGCAGCTTAGGGGGGGAGAACACTGAAGCTTTCTTT. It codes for CASSLGGENTEAFF.

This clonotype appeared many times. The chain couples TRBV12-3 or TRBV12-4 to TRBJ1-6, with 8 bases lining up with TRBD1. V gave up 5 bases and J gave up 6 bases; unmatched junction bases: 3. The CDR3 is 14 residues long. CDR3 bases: TGTGCCAGCAGTGAACAGGGGGGTAATTCACCCCTCCACTTT. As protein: CASSEQGGNSPLHF.

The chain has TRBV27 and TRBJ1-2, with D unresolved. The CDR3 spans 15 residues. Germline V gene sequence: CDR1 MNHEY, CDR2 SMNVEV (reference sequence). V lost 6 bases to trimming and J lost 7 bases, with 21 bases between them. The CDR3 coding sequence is TGTGCCAGCAGGCAAAGACAACTAGGGTTTCTTGGCTACACCTTC. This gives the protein CASRQRQLGFLGYTF.

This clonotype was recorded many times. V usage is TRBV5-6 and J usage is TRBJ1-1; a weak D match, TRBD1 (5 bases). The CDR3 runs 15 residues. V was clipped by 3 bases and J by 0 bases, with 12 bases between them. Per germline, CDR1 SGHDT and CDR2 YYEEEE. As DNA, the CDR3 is TGTGCCAGCAGCTCACTTGGGACGGTGAACACTGAAGCTTTCTTT. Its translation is CASSSLGTVNTEAFF.

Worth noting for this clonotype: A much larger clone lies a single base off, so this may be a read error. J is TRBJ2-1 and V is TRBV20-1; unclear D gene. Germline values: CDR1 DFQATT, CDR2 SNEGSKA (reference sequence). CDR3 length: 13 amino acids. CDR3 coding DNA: TGCAGCCTAATGGGCTCCACCTACAATGAGCAGTTCTTC. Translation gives CSLMGSTYNEQFF.

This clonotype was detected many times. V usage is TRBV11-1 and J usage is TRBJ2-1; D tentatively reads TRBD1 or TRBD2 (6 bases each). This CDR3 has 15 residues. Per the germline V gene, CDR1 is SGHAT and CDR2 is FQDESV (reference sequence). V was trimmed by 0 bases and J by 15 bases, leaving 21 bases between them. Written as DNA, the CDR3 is TGTGCCAGCAGCTTAGCGAGGGGGAGGTCGCCCCGGCCGTTCTTC. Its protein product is CASSLARGRSPRPFF.

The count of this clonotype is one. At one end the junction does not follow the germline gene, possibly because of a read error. CDR3 region: CATSDYRDSQEIQYF. DNA of the CDR3: TGTGCCACCAGTGATTACCGGGACAGTCAAGAGATCCAGTACTTC. The chain couples TRBV24-1 to TRBJ2-5; 7 positions match TRBD1. The CDR3 has 15 amino acids. Germline V gene lookup returns CDR1 KGHDR and CDR2 SFDVKD.

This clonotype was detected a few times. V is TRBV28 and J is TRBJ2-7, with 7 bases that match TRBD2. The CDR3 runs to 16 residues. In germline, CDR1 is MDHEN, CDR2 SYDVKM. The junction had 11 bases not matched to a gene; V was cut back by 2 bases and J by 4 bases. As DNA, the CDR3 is TGTGCCAGCAGTTTACGTCAGGGACGGCGGGGGTACGAGCAGTACTTC. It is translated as CASSLRQGRRGYEQYF.

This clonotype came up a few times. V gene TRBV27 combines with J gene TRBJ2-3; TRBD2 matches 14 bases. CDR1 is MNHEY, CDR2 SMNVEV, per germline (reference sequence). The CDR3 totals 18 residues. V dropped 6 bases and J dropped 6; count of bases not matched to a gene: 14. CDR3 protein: CASSLNPQGLAGADTQYF. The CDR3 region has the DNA TGTGCCAGCAGCCTTAATCCCCAGGGACTAGCGGGAGCTGATACGCAGTATTTT.

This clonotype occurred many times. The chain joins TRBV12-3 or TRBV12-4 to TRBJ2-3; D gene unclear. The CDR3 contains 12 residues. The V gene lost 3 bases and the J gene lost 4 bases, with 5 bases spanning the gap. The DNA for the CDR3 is TGTGCCAGCAGTTTCGGACCAGATACGCAGTATTTT. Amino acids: CASSFGPDTQYF.

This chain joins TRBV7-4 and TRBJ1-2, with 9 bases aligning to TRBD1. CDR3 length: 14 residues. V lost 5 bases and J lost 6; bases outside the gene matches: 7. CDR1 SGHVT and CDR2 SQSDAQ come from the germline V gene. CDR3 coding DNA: TGTGCCAGCAGCCCCCGGGACAGGGATAATGGCTACACCTTC. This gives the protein CASSPRDRDNGYTF.

The CDR3, as DNA: TGTGCCAGCAGCCAAGACGCCAGGAGTTTGGTAGATGGCTACACCTTC. This sequence encodes CASSQDARSLVDGYTF. J is TRBJ1-2 and V is TRBV14; D not resolved. CDR3 length: 16 residues. Trimming removed 0 bases from V and 6 bases from J, with 17 bases in between. Germline V CDR1 and CDR2: SGHDN, FVKESK.

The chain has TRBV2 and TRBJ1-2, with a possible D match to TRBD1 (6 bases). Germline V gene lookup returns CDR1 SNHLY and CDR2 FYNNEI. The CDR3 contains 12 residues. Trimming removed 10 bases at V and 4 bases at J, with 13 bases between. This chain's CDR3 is CAIETGSYGYTF. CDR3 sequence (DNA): TGTGCCATCGAGACAGGATCCTATGGCTACACCTTC.

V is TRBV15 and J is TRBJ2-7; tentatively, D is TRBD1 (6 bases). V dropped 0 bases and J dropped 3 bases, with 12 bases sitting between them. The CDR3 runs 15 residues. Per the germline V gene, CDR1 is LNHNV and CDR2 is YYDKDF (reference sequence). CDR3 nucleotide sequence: TGTGCCACCAGCAGAGATCGGGGCAGGGGCTACGAGCAGTACTTC. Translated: CATSRDRGRGYEQYF.

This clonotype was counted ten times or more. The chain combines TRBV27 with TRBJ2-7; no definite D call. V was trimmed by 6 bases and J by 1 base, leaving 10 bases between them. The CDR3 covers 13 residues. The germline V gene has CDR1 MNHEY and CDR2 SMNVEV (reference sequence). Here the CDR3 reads CASSLASSYEQYF. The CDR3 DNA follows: TGTGCCAGCAGCTTAGCATCATCCTACGAGCAGTACTTC.

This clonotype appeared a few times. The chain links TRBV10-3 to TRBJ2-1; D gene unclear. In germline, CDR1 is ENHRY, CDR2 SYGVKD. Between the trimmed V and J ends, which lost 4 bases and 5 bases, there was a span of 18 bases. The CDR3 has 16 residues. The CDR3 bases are TGTGCCATCAGTGGGCGGACCTTTAGAGGCGACAATGAGCAGTTCTTC. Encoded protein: CAISGRTFRGDNEQFF.

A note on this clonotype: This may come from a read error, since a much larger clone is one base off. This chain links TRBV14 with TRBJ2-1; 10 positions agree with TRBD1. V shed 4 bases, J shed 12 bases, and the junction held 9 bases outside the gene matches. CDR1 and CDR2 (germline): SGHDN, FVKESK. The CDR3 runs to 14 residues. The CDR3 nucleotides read TGTGCCAGCAGCCTTTGGGACAGGGGACATGTGCAGTTCTTC. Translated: CASSLWDRGHVQFF.